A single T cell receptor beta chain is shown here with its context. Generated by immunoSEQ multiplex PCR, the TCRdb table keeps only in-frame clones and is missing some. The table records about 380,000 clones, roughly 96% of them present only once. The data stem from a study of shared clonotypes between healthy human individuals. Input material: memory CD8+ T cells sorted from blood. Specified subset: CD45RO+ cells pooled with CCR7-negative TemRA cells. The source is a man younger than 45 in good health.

For the CDR3, the DNA is TGTGCCAGCAGCCACAGGAAACTAGCGGGGTACAATGAGCAGTTCTTC. This encodes CASSHRKLAGYNEQFF. The chain joins TRBV11-3 to TRBJ2-1, with 10 bases that match TRBD2. Germline V lookup: CDR1 SGHNT, CDR2 YENEEA. The V gene end was trimmed by 5 bases and the J gene end by 4 bases; junction bases not matched to a gene: 8. This CDR3 is built from 16 residues.